This T cell receptor (beta chain) was recorded in a study of blood T cell repertoires in COVID-19. Study-wide background: COVID-19 samples, acute and convalescent, were from the United States, Italy and Spain.

After removal of 7 bases from V and 5 bases from J, the junction contained 16 bases not matched to a gene. The CDR3 runs to 16 residues. Germline values: CDR1 WNHNN, CDR2 SYGVQD (reference sequence). Authors' processing steps: Amplification of reference gene primers was used by the study to estimate nucleated cell counts. Libraries were prepared by immunoSEQ multiplex PCR; TCRdb keeps only in-frame clonotypes and omits some of them. That table supplies the V and J calls and clone size; D and trimming were determined from the DNA. The sample consists of about 170,000 clones, approximately 86% of them appearing once.

The sequencing input was peripheral blood. The chain is built from TRBV10-1 and TRBJ1-2; 7 nucleotides line up with TRBD1. This TCR was sampled from a woman in her fifties or sixties with acute or convalescent COVID-19. CDR3 nucleotides: TGCGCCAGCAATTACAGGGGTCCGATTGCCCCTTATGGCTACACCTTC. This encodes CASNYRGPIAPYGYTF.